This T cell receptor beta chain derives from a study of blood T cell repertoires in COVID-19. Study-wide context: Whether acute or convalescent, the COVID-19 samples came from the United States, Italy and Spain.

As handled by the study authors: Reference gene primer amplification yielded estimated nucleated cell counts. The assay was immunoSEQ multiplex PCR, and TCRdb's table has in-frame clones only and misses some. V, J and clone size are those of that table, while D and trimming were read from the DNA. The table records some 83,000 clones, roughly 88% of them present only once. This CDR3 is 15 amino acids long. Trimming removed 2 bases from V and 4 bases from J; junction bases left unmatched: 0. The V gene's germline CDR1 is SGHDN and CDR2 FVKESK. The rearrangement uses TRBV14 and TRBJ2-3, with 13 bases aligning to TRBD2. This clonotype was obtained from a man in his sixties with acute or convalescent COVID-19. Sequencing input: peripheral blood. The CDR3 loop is CASSQTSGGADTQYF. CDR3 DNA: TGTGCCAGCAGCCAAACTAGCGGGGGGGCAGATACGCAGTATTTT. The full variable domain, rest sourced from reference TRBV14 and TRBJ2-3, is EAGVTQFPSHSVIEKGQTVTLRCDPISGHDNLYWYRRVMGKEIKFLLHFVKESKQDESGMPNNRFLAERTGGTYSTLKVQPAELEDSGVYFCASSQTSGGADTQYFGPGTRLTVL.